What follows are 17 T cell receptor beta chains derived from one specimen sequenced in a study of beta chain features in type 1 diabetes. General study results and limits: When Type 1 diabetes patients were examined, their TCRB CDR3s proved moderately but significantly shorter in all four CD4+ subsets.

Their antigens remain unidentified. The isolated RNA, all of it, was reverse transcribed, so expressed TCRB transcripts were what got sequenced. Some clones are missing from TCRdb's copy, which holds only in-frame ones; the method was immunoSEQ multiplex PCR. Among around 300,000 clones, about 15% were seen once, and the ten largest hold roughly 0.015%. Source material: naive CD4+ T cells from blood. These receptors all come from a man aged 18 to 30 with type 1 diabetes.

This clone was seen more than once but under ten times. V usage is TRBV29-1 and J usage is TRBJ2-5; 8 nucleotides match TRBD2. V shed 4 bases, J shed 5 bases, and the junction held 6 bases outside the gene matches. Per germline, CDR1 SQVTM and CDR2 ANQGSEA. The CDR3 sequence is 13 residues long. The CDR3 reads CSVVSGGLETQYF. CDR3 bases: TGCAGCGTTGTGTCGGGGGGGCTGGAGACCCAGTACTTC.

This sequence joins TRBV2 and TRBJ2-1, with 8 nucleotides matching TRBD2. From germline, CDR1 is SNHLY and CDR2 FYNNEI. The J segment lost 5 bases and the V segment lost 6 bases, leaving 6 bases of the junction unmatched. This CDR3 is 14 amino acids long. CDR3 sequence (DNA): TGTGCCAGCAGGGCAGCGGGAGCGAACAATGAGCAGTTCTTC. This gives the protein CASRAAGANNEQFF.

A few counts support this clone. CDR3 sequence reads: CASRRDRTGELFF. The CDR3 region has the DNA TGTGCCAGCAGACGGGACAGGACCGGGGAGCTGTTTTTT. The V gene is TRBV28, the J gene TRBJ2-2; TRBD1 matches 8 bases. Germline CDR1 and CDR2: MDHEN and SYDVKM. CDR3 length: 13 amino acids. Unmatched junction bases numbered 2, after V lost 6 bases and J lost 5 bases.

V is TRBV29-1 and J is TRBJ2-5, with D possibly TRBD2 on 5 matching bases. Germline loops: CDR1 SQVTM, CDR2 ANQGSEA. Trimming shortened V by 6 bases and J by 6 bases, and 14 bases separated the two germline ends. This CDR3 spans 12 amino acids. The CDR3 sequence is CSVLEAVKTQYF. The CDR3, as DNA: TGCAGCGTCTTGGAGGCGGTTAAGACCCAGTACTTC.

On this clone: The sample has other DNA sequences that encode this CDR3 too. The CDR3 DNA is TGTGCCAGCAGTTTCGGGTCCTACGAGCAGTACTTC. Its translation is CASSFGSYEQYF. The V gene is TRBV28, the J gene TRBJ2-7; D not certain. The CDR3 consists of 12 residues. V was cut by 3 bases and J by 1 base, with 4 bases left in between. Germline V CDR1 and CDR2: MDHEN, SYDVKM.

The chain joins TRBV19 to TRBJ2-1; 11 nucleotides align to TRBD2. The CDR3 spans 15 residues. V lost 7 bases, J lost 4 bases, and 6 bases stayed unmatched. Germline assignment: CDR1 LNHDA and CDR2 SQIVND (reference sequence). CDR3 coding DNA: TGTGCCAGTAACCTCGGGACTAGCGGATACAATGAGCAGTTCTTC. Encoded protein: CASNLGTSGYNEQFF.

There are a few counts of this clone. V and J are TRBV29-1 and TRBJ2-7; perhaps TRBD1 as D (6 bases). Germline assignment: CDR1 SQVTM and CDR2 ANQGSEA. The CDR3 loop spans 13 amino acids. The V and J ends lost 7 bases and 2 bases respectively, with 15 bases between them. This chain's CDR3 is CSATGQGTYEQYF. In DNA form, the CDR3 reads TGCAGCGCAACAGGGCAGGGAACCTACGAGCAGTACTTC.

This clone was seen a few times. CDR3 region: CASSYRGTGRIKPYF. CDR3 sequence (DNA): TGTGCCAGCAGTTACCGGGGGACAGGGAGGATAAAACCGTACTTC. The chain employs TRBV6-5 and TRBJ2-7, with 9 bases lining up with TRBD1. The junction had 14 bases not matched to a gene; V was cut back by 2 bases and J by 12 bases. Per the germline V gene, CDR1 is MNHEY and CDR2 is SVGAGI. The CDR3 consists of 15 residues.

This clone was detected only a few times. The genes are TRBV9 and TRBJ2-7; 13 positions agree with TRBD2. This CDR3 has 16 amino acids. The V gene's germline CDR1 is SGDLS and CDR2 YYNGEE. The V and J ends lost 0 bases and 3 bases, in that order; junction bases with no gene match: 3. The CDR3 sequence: CASSVGTSGRGYEQYF. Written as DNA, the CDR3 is TGTGCCAGCAGCGTAGGGACTAGCGGGAGAGGCTACGAGCAGTACTTC.

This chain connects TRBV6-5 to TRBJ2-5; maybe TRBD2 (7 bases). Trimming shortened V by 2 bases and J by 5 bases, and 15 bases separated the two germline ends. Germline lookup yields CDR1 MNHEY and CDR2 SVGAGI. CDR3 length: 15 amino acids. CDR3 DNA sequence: TGTGCCAGCAGTTACGGTGCGGGGGCAGGGGAGACCCAGTACTTC. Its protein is CASSYGAGAGETQYF.

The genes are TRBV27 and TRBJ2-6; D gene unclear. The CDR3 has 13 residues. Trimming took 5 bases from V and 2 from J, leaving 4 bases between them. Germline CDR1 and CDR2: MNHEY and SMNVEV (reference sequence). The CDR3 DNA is TGTGCCAGCAGTCTAACTGGGGCCAACGTCCTGACTTTC. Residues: CASSLTGANVLTF.

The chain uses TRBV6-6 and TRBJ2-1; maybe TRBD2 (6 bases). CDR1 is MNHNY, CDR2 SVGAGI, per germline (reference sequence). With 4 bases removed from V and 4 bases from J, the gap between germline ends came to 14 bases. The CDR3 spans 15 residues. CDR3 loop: CASSWVPGTYNEQFF. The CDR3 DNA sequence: TGTGCCAGCAGTTGGGTTCCGGGGACTTACAATGAGCAGTTCTTC.

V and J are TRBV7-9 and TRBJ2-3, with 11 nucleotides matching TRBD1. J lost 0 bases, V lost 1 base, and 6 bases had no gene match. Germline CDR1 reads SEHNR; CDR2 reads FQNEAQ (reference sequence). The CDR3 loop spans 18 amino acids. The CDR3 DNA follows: TGTGCCAGCAGCTTAGGGACTGGGACAGGGGGAAGCACAGATACGCAGTATTTT. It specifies CASSLGTGTGGSTDTQYF.

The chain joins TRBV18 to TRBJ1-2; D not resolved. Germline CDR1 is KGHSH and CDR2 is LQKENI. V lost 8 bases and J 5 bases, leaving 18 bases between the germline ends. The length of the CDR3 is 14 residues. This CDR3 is CASQVVEAEYGYTF. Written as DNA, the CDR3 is TGTGCCAGCCAGGTCGTGGAGGCGGAATATGGCTACACCTTC.

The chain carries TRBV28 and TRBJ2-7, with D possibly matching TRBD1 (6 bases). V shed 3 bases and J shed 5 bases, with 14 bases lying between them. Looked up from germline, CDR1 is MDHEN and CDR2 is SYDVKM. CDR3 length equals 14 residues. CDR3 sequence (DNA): TGTGCCAGCAGTTTGGGTTGGGGGCTCCACGAGCAGTACTTC. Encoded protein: CASSLGWGLHEQYF.

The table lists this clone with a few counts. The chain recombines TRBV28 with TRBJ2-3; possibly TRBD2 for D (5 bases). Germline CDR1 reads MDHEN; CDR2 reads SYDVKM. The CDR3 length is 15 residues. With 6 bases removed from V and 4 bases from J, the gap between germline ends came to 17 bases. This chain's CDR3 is CASSPSGTGPDTQYF. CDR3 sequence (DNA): TGTGCCAGCAGCCCGAGCGGAACCGGTCCAGATACGCAGTATTTT.

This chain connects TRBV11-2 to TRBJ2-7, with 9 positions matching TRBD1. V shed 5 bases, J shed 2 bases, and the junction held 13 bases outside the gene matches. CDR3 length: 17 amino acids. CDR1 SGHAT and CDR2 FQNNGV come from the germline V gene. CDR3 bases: TGTGCCAGCAGCGCCATTCACGGTCGGGACAGGGCCTACGAGCAGTACTTC. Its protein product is CASSAIHGRDRAYEQYF.